This T cell receptor (beta chain) was sequenced in a study of blood T cell repertoires in COVID-19. The overall study: Acute-phase and convalescent COVID-19 samples originated in the United States, Italy and Spain.

Sequencing was performed with immunoSEQ multiplex PCR; in TCRdb, only in-frame clones are kept and a portion is missing. This table has about 56,000 clones, approximately 92% appearing once. V dropped 9 bases and J dropped 1; count of bases not matched to a gene: 8. Per germline, CDR1 LNHDA and CDR2 SQIVND (reference sequence). This CDR3 has 15 amino acids. This clonotype was sampled from a woman aged 60-75 years with COVID-19, enrolled during active disease. Sequencing input: peripheral blood. The gene calls are TRBV19 and TRBJ2-2; 7 nucleotides line up with TRBD1. The CDR3, as DNA: TGTGCCAGCGAAACGAGACAGGGGAACACCGGGGAGCTGTTTTTT. This encodes CASETRQGNTGELFF.